This T cell receptor (beta chain) was retrieved from a study of T cell responses to AZD1222 COVID-19 vaccine. The germline V gene has CDR1 KGHDR and CDR2 SFDVKD. The CDR3 length is 14 residues. V was shortened by 4 bases and J by 4 bases, with 10 bases between the two germline ends. Profiled with immunoSEQ multiplex PCR; TCRdb holds only in-frame clones, not every one. This repertoire shows about 110,000 clones, just over 85% found once; its top ten account for 2.5% to 4%. The clonotype was recovered from an adult in good health. This specimen was peripheral blood, taken on day 0 of AZD1222 vaccination. This rearrangement joins TRBV24-1 to TRBJ1-3; TRBD1 is a possible D gene (5 bases). The CDR3 region has the DNA TGTGCCACCAGTGACCCGGGACCCGGAAACACCATATATTTT. Translating it yields CATSDPGPGNTIYF.